This T cell receptor beta chain appears in the sequencing data of a study of neurological immune-mediated disorders. TCRdb redid the calling of the 5' RACE reads with MiXCR, one entry per CDR3 protein. The repertoire consists of about 38,000 distinct CDR3 sequences, with about 9.9% occurring once and the leading ten covering roughly 3.9%. This clonotype came up many times. V lost 0 bases to trimming and J lost 3 bases, with 7 bases between them. This CDR3 region has 13 residues. Germline CDR1 and CDR2: SGHRS and YFSETQ. The genes are TRBV5-1 and TRBJ2-7; D not resolved. This receptor was taken from a woman aged 25 to 39 with HTLV-1-associated myelopathy (HAM/TSP). The sample was CD4+ T cells from blood. CDR3 region: CASSLGRNYEQYF. CDR3 in DNA: TGCGCCAGCAGCTTGGGACGGAACTACGAGCAGTACTTC.